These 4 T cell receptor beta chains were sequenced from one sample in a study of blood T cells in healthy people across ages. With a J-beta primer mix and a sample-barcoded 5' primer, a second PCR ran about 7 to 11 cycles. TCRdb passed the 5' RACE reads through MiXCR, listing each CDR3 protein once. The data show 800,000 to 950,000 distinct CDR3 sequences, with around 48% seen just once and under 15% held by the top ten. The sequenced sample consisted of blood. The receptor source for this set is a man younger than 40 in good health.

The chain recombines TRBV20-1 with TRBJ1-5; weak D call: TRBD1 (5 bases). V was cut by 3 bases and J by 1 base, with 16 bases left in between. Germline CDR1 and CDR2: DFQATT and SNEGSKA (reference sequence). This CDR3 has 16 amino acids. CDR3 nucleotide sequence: TGCAGTGCTAGTAGGGACTCAACCCGGAGCAATCAGCCCCAGCATTTT. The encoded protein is CSASRDSTRSNQPQHF.

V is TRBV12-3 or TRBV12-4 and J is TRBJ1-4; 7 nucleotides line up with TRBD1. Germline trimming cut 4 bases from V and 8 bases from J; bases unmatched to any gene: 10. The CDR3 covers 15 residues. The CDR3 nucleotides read TGTGCCAGCAGTTATCTACCGGGGACAGACGAAAAACTGTTTTTT. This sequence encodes CASSYLPGTDEKLFF.

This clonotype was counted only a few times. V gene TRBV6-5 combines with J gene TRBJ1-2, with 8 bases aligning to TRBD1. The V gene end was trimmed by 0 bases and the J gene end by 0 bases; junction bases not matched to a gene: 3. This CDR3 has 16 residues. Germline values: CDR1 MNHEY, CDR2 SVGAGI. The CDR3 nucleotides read TGTGCCAGCAGTTACTCCGGACAGGGTTCTAACTATGGCTACACCTTC. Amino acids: CASSYSGQGSNYGYTF.

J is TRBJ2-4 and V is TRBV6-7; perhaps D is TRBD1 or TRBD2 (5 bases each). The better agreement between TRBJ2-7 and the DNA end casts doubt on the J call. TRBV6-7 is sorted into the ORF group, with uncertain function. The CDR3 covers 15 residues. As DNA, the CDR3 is TGTGCCAGCAGTTACGTTAGAGGGGTAAACTACGAGCAGTACTTC. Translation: CASSYVRGVNYEQYF.